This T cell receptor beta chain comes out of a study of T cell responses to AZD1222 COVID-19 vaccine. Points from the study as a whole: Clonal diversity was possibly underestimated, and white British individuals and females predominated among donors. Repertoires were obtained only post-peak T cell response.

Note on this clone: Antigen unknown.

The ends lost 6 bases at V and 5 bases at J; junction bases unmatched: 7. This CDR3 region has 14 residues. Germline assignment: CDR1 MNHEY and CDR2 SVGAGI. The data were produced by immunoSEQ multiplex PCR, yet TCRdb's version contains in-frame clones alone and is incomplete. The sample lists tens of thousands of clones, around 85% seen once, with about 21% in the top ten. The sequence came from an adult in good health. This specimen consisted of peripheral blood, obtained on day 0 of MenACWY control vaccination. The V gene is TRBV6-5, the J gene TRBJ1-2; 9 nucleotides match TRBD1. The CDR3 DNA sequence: TGTGCCAGCAGGGGTTCCGGGACAGGGTATGGCTACACCTTC. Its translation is CASRGSGTGYGYTF.